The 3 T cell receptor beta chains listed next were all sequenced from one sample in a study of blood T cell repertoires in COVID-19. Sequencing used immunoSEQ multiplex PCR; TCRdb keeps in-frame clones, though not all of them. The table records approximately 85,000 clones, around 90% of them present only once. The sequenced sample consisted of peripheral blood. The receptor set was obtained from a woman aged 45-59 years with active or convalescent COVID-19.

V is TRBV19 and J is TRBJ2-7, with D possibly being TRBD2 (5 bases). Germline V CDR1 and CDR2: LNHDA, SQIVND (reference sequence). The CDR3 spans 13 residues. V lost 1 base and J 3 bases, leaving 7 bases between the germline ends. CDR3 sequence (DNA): TGTGCCAGTAGTATAGCCGGACTCTACGAGCAGTACTTC. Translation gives CASSIAGLYEQYF.

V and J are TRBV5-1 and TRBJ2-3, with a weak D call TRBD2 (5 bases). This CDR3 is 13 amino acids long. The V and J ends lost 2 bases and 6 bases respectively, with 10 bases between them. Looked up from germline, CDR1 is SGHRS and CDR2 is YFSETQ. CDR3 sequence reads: CASSLNGKDTQYF. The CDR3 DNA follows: TGCGCCAGCAGCTTAAACGGGAAGGATACGCAGTATTTT.

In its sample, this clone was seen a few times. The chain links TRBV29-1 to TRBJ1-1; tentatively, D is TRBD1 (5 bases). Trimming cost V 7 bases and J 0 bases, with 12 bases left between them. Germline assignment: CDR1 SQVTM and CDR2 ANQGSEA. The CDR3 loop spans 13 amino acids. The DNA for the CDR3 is TGCAGCGCCAGGGAAGCTATGAACACTGAAGCTTTCTTT. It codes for CSAREAMNTEAFF.